Listed here are 10 T cell receptor beta chains from one sample, sequenced in a study of shared clonotypes between healthy human individuals. Assay: immunoSEQ multiplex PCR; the TCRdb copy retains only in-frame clones and omits some. The sample lists under 850,000 clones; roughly 72% were seen once. The sample was memory CD4+ T cells sorted from blood. Subset reported: CD45RA-negative fraction. These receptors all come from a woman in her 30s in good health.

The chain carries TRBV6-1 and TRBJ2-2, with TRBD2 matching over 15 bases. V lost 4 bases, J lost 6 bases, and 3 bases stayed unmatched. This CDR3 is built from 16 residues. Germline CDR1 reads MNHNS; CDR2 reads SASEGT. The CDR3 bases are TGTGCCAGCAGTGCGGGACTAGCGGGAGGTTCCGGGGAGCTGTTTTTT. Residues: CASSAGLAGGSGELFF.

The rearrangement links TRBV5-1 to TRBJ1-3; 7 bases align to TRBD1. Germline trimming cut 1 base from V and 2 bases from J; bases unmatched to any gene: 12. CDR1 is SGHRS and CDR2 is YFSETQ in the germline V gene. The CDR3 length is 18 residues. CDR3 in DNA: TGCGCCAGCAGCTTGTTGAGCCGGGACAGTGCCGCTGGAAACACCATATATTTT. This codes for CASSLLSRDSAAGNTIYF.

The chain couples TRBV30 to TRBJ1-3; D is perhaps TRBD1 (6 bases). CDR1 is GTSNPN, CDR2 SVGIG, per germline (reference sequence). Trimming stripped 5 bases from V and 2 bases from J, with 13 bases between. The CDR3 extends over 14 amino acids. The CDR3 sequence is CAWAGGGAGNTIYF. DNA for the CDR3: TGTGCCTGGGCCGGTGGGGGCGCTGGAAACACCATATATTTT.

J is TRBJ2-7 and V is TRBV27; 12 bases are shared with TRBD2. CDR1 is MNHEY and CDR2 is SMNVEV in the germline V gene (reference sequence). Trimming at V came to 7 bases and at J to 6 bases, leaving 10 bases not matched to a gene. The CDR3 is 15 residues long. The CDR3 DNA follows: TGTGCCAGCAAGCTAGCGGGAGGGCCCCAAATCGAGCAGTACTTC. This sequence encodes CASKLAGGPQIEQYF.

Only one count was recorded for this clone. The chain combines TRBV5-1 with TRBJ2-1; D may correspond to TRBD1 or TRBD2 (6 bases each). The CDR3 totals 14 residues. Trimming removed 3 bases from V and 9 bases from J, with 16 bases in between. The germline CDR1 and CDR2 sequences are SGHRS and YFSETQ. For the CDR3, the DNA is TGCGCCAGCAGCTCCGAGGGGGACGGGGGTGAGCAGTTCTTC. It is translated as CASSSEGDGGEQFF.

CDR3 region: CASSLAPGLASSTGVQYF. For the CDR3, the DNA is TGCGCCAGCAGCTTGGCCCCGGGACTAGCGTCCTCCACGGGGGTGCAGTACTTC. This sequence joins TRBV5-1 and TRBJ2-7; TRBD2 aligns across 10 bases. CDR3 length equals 18 residues. Germline loops: CDR1 SGHRS, CDR2 YFSETQ. After removal of 0 bases from V and 9 bases from J, the junction contained 18 bases not matched to a gene.

This clone was detected a few times. The chain joins TRBV9 to TRBJ1-5; possible D gene TRBD1, 6 bases. The CDR3 runs 14 residues. CDR1 SGDLS and CDR2 YYNGEE come from the germline V gene. Deletions cut 4 bases from V and 7 bases from J, with 15 bases between. CDR3 protein: CASSPGVMGQPQHF. For the CDR3, the DNA is TGTGCCAGCAGCCCAGGGGTTATGGGGCAGCCCCAGCATTTT.

The V gene is TRBV28, the J gene TRBJ1-4, with TRBD1 matching over 10 bases. This CDR3 has 15 amino acids. Trimming cost V 6 bases and J 6 bases; bases outside gene matches: 7. The germline V gene encodes CDR1 MDHEN and CDR2 SYDVKM. Here the CDR3 DNA reads TGTGCCAGCAGCCCCTCCGGGACAGGGGATGAAAAACTGTTTTTT. This codes for CASSPSGTGDEKLFF. The variable domain in full, with the rest retrieved from reference TRBV28 and TRBJ1-4, is DVKVTQSSRYLVKRTGEKVFLECVQDMDHENMFWYRQDPGLGLRLIYFSYDVKMKEKGDIPEGYSVSREKKERFSLILESASTNQTSMYLCASSPSGTGDEKLFFGSGTQLSVL.

This rearrangement joins TRBV5-1 to TRBJ1-2; 10 bases agree with TRBD1. The CDR3 has 14 residues. The V gene end was trimmed by 4 bases and the J gene end by 8 bases; junction bases not matched to a gene: 8. Germline V gene sequence: CDR1 SGHRS, CDR2 YFSETQ. As DNA, the CDR3 is TGCGCCAGCAGCCTGGACAGGGGGTATGAGGGCTACACCTTC. It encodes CASSLDRGYEGYTF.

The chain has TRBV6-4 and TRBJ2-7, with no clear D. CDR1 MRHNA and CDR2 SNTAGT come from the germline V gene. This CDR3 has 10 amino acids. V gave up 9 bases and J gave up 4 bases, with 7 bases separating them. The CDR3 DNA reads as TGTGCCAGTACCTATTACGAGCAGTACTTC. This gives the protein CASTYYEQYF.